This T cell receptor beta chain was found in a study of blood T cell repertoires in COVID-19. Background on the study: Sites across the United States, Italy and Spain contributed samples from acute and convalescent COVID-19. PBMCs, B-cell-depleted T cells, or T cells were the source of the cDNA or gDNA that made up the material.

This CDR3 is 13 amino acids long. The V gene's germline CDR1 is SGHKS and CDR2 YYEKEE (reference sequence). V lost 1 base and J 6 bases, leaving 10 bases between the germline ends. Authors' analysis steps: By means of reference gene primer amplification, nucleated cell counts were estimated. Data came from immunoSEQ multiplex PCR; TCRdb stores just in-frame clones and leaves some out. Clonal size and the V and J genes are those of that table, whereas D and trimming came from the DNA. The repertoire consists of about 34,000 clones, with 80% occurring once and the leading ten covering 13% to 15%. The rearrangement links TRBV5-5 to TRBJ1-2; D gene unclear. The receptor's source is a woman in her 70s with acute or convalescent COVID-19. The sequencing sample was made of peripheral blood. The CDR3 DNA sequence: TGTGCCAGCAGCTTGTACCTTTCGGATGGCTACACCTTC. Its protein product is CASSLYLSDGYTF.